A selection of T cell receptor beta chains follows, all from one sample in a study of shared clonotypes between healthy human individuals. The protocol was immunoSEQ multiplex PCR, while the TCRdb copy is restricted to in-frame clones and leaves out a portion. The data contain about 2.4 million clones, more than 80% of them seen just once; the ten biggest clones take up roughly 0.15%. Sequencing used naive CD4+ T cells sorted from blood. The receptors stem from a man aged 18 to 35 in good health. CDR3s include the opening cysteine and the closing phenylalanine or tryptophan. The D gene is left open where the match is weak. Clone size is shown for a subset of rows, as once, few, many or a class of expanded clone.

CDR3 DNA: TGCGCCAGCACTGGCGGCATCTCTGGGGCCAACGTCCTGACTTTC
CDR3 protein: CASTGGISGANVLTF
D gene: .
V gene: TRBV5-1
J gene: TRBJ2-6
clone size: .

CDR3 DNA: TGTGCCTGGAGACTAGCGGGGTACGAGCAGTACTTC
CDR3 protein: CAWRLAGYEQYF
D gene: TRBD2
V gene: TRBV30
J gene: TRBJ2-7
clone size: .

CDR3 DNA: TGCGCCAGCAGCTTGGTGACAGGGGACTTCGGCGAGCAGTACTTC
CDR3 protein: CASSLVTGDFGEQYF
D gene: TRBD1
V gene: TRBV5-1
J gene: TRBJ2-7
clone size: .

CDR3 DNA: TGTGCCAGCAGACTCGATAGTACTGGCGAAAAACTGTTTTTT
CDR3 protein: CASRLDSTGEKLFF
D gene: .
V gene: TRBV6-5
J gene: TRBJ1-4
clone size: .

CDR3 DNA: TGTGCCAGCAGCCCCGGCCGGGGGCAGTACGAGCAGTACTTC
CDR3 protein: CASSPGRGQYEQYF
D gene: .
V gene: TRBV5-6
J gene: TRBJ2-7
clone size: .

CDR3 DNA: TGTGCCATCAGCGAGGGACAGAGGAACACTGAAGCTTTCTTT
CDR3 protein: CAISEGQRNTEAFF
D gene: TRBD1
V gene: TRBV10-3
J gene: TRBJ1-1
clone size: .

CDR3 DNA: TGTGCCAGCTTCCCTGGAGGCACACTTAATGAAAAACTGTTTTTT
CDR3 protein: CASFPGGTLNEKLFF
D gene: .
V gene: TRBV6-5
J gene: TRBJ1-4
clone size: .

CDR3 DNA: TGTGCCAGCAGTTCGGGGGGAGCGGGGGCAGATACGCAGTATTTT
CDR3 protein: CASSSGGAGADTQYF
D gene: TRBD2
V gene: TRBV28
J gene: TRBJ2-3
clone size: once

CDR3 DNA: TGTGCCAGTAGTGTCTCCGGGAATACCTACGAGCAGTACTTC
CDR3 protein: CASSVSGNTYEQYF
D gene: .
V gene: TRBV19
J gene: TRBJ2-7
clone size: .

CDR3 DNA: TGTGCCAGCAGCTTGGTCGAGGGGCGCCAAGAGACCCAGTACTTC
CDR3 protein: CASSLVEGRQETQYF
D gene: .
V gene: TRBV7-9
J gene: TRBJ2-5
clone size: .

CDR3 DNA: TGTGCCAGCTCAACGCGACACGAGGGGGCTATACTTATCGGCGAGCAGTACTTC
CDR3 protein: CASSTRHEGAILIGEQYF
D gene: TRBD1
V gene: TRBV18
J gene: TRBJ2-7
clone size: .

CDR3 DNA: TGTGCCAGCAGTTGGTCGCGGGGGCTCTACGAGCAGTACTTC
CDR3 protein: CASSWSRGLYEQYF
D gene: .
V gene: TRBV2
J gene: TRBJ2-7
clone size: .

CDR3 DNA: TGTGCCAGCAGTGAAGCTCGTAATTCACCCCTCCACTTT
CDR3 protein: CASSEARNSPLHF
D gene: .
V gene: TRBV2
J gene: TRBJ1-6
clone size: once

CDR3 DNA: TGTGCCAGCACCATAGGGGATTATTCACCCCTCCACTTT
CDR3 protein: CASTIGDYSPLHF
D gene: .
V gene: TRBV7-9
J gene: TRBJ1-6
clone size: .

CDR3 DNA: TGCGCCAGCAGCTTGACGTCCGGACAGGGAGTCTACACCTTC
CDR3 protein: CASSLTSGQGVYTF
D gene: TRBD1
V gene: TRBV5-1
J gene: TRBJ1-2
clone size: .

CDR3 DNA: TGTGCCAGCAACCCCTCGACCTCGCGCTCTGGAAACACCATATATTTT
CDR3 protein: CASNPSTSRSGNTIYF
D gene: .
V gene: TRBV28
J gene: TRBJ1-3
clone size: .

CDR3 DNA: TGTGCCAGCAGTTTAGGTACCGGAAGTCCGTACGAGCAGTACTTC
CDR3 protein: CASSLGTGSPYEQYF
D gene: .
V gene: TRBV27
J gene: TRBJ2-7
clone size: .

CDR3 DNA: TGTGCCAGCAGCTTAGAAGCCGTCGCAGGGGGCACTGAAGCTTTCTTT
CDR3 protein: CASSLEAVAGGTEAFF
D gene: TRBD1
V gene: TRBV11-2
J gene: TRBJ1-1
clone size: .

CDR3 DNA: TGTGCCAGCAGCTTGTTACGGGGCCCCGCGCCCCAGCATTTT
CDR3 protein: CASSLLRGPAPQHF
D gene: .
V gene: TRBV5-8
J gene: TRBJ1-5
clone size: .

CDR3 DNA: TGTGCTAGTGGTTTGGTGACGGGTACGGGTGAAAAACTGTTTTTT
CDR3 protein: CASGLVTGTGEKLFF
D gene: .
V gene: TRBV12-5
J gene: TRBJ1-4
clone size: .

CDR3 DNA: TGTGCCAGCAGTTTACTCGGGACCCAGTACTTC
CDR3 protein: CASSLLGTQYF
D gene: .
V gene: TRBV6-5
J gene: TRBJ2-5
clone size: .

CDR3 DNA: TGCAGCGTTGTTGAGACTGCCGATTCACCCCTCCACTTT
CDR3 protein: CSVVETADSPLHF
D gene: .
V gene: TRBV29-1
J gene: TRBJ1-6
clone size: .

CDR3 DNA: TGTGCCAGCAGTGAGATACGGGAAGCGGAGCTGTTTTTT
CDR3 protein: CASSEIREAELFF
D gene: .
V gene: TRBV2
J gene: TRBJ2-2
clone size: .

CDR3 DNA: TGTGCCAGCAGCTTAGGCTTAGTGGAGACCCAGTACTTC
CDR3 protein: CASSLGLVETQYF
D gene: .
V gene: TRBV7-2
J gene: TRBJ2-5
clone size: .